These 27 T cell receptor beta chains originate from one sample sequenced in a study of T cells in Graves' hyperthyroidism and ophthalmopathy. RNA transcripts were the template for amplifying TCR beta CDR3 regions. TCR CDR3 underwent first-round RT-PCR with the HTBI primer set. TCRdb ran MiXCR on the multiplex PCR reads and lists one entry per CDR3 protein. The sample has around 600,000 distinct CDR3 sequences, about a sixth seen once. Sequencing input: blood. All receptors derive from a woman younger than 45 with Graves' hyperthyroidism.

As to this clonotype: One end of the junction fails to match germline, which may point to a read error. The rearrangement links TRBV30 to TRBJ1-4, with 9 positions matching TRBD1. The CDR3 runs to 12 residues. Germline V lookup: CDR1 GTSNPN, CDR2 SVGIG (reference sequence). This chain's CDR3 is CVWEYRGQKLFF. The CDR3 DNA reads TGCGTCTGGGAATACAGGGGGCAAAAACTGTTTTTT.

This clonotype occurred once. A junction boundary mismatches the germline segment, possibly from a read error. The chain joins TRBV9 to TRBJ2-2; 8 bases map to TRBD1. CDR1 is SGDLS, CDR2 YYNGEE, per germline. CDR3 length: 15 amino acids. CDR3 sequence reads: CASSVGQGLSGELVF. The CDR3 nucleotides read TGTGCCAGCAGCGTAGGACAGGGGCTATCCGGGGAGCTGGTTTTT.

The chain recombines TRBV9 with TRBJ2-1; D is unresolved. Germline V gives CDR1 SGDLS, CDR2 YYNGEE. The CDR3 length is 12 residues. Trimming left V 0 bases short and J 9 bases short, with 7 bases between. The CDR3 DNA follows: TGTGCCAGCAGCGTAGCTACTACTGAGCAGTTCTTC. Residues: CASSVATTEQFF.

This clonotype was counted at least ten times. The V gene is TRBV28, the J gene TRBJ2-3; 11 bases are a match to TRBD2. V shed 6 bases, J shed 0 bases, and the junction held 14 bases outside the gene matches. The CDR3 consists of 19 residues. Germline V gene sequence: CDR1 MDHEN, CDR2 SYDVKM. The CDR3 DNA sequence: TGTGCCAGCAGACACCGAGGCAGGCGACTAGCGGGGAGCACAGATACGCAGTATTTT. Its protein is CASRHRGRRLAGSTDTQYF.

There are a few counts of this clonotype. This chain joins TRBV27 and TRBJ2-3; 11 bases align to TRBD2. Germline V CDR1 and CDR2: MNHEY, SMNVEV (reference sequence). The CDR3 extends over 15 amino acids. Trimming cost V 5 bases and J 4 bases; bases outside gene matches: 5. For the CDR3, the DNA is TGTGCCAGCAGTCCTAGCGGGAGGTCAGCAGATACGCAGTATTTT. Protein sequence: CASSPSGRSADTQYF.

Worth noting for this clonotype: The junction does not match germline at one end; this may be a read error. The genes are TRBV28 and TRBJ1-1; tentatively, D is TRBD1 (6 bases). The CDR3 has 13 residues. CDR1 MDHEN and CDR2 SYDVKM come from the germline V gene. The CDR3 here is CASSRGGGTVAFF. CDR3 nucleotides: TGTGCCAGCAGTAGAGGGGGGGGCACTGTAGCTTTCTTT. Combining the CDR3 with reference TRBV28 and TRBJ1-1 gives the whole variable domain DVKVTQSSRYLVKRTGEKVFLECVQDMDHENMFWYRQDPGLGLRLIYFSYDVKMKEKGDIPEGYSVSREKKERFSLILESASTNQTSMYLCASSRGGGTVAFFGQGTRLTVV.

The chain carries TRBV7-3 and TRBJ2-5; a weak D match, TRBD1 (6 bases). The V gene lost 6 bases and the J gene lost 4 bases, with 18 bases spanning the gap. The CDR3 runs to 15 residues. CDR1 SGHTA and CDR2 FQGTGA come from the germline V gene. For the CDR3, the DNA is TGTGCCAGCAGTTACCAGGGGACACAACGAGAGACCCAGTACTTC. Residues: CASSYQGTQRETQYF.

This clonotype turned up a few times. This chain connects TRBV5-1 to TRBJ2-7; no reliable D call. V lost 4 bases and J 2 bases, leaving 4 bases between the germline ends. Germline CDR1 and CDR2: SGHRS and YFSETQ. CDR3 size: 11 residues. CDR3 protein: CASSPTYEQYF. The CDR3 nucleotides are TGCGCCAGCAGCCCCACCTACGAGCAGTACTTC.

This clonotype was seen repeatedly, ten times or more. This chain uses TRBV7-2 with TRBJ2-4; maybe TRBD1 (5 bases). Germline CDR1 is SGHTA and CDR2 is FQGNSA. The CDR3 sequence is 14 residues long. The germline V and J ends were trimmed by 1 base and 8 bases, with 12 bases remaining between them. CDR3 protein: CASSLGGAFDIQYF. The CDR3 DNA reads TGTGCCAGCAGCTTAGGGGGCGCGTTTGACATTCAGTACTTC. Filled out from reference TRBV7-2 and TRBJ2-4, the complete variable domain reads GAGVSQSPSNKVTEKGKDVELRCDPISGHTALYWYRQSLGQGLEFLIYFQGNSAPDKSGLPSDRFSAERTGGSVSTLTIQRTQQEDSAVYLCASSLGGAFDIQYFGAGTRLSVL.

In this sample, this clonotype turned up many times. The CDR3 loop reads CASSGVGVPSYNEQFF. The CDR3 bases are TGTGCCAGCAGTGGGGTGGGAGTACCCTCCTACAATGAGCAGTTCTTC. The chain couples TRBV2 to TRBJ2-1; D might be TRBD2 (5 bases). Germline V gives CDR1 SNHLY, CDR2 FYNNEI. V shed 4 bases and J shed 0 bases, with 13 bases lying between them. The CDR3 totals 16 residues.

This clonotype was found many times. The chain couples TRBV20-1 to TRBJ1-5; D is unresolved. This CDR3 spans 13 amino acids. The germline V gene encodes CDR1 DFQATT and CDR2 SNEGSKA (reference sequence). V lost 5 bases and J lost 2, with 10 bases in between. As DNA, the CDR3 is TGCAGTGCTGGCGACAACGGCAATCAGCCCCAGCATTTT. Its translation: CSAGDNGNQPQHF.

This clonotype was recorded at least ten times. The rearrangement links TRBV20-1 to TRBJ2-7; 7 nucleotides align to TRBD2. CDR1 is DFQATT, CDR2 SNEGSKA, per germline (reference sequence). J gave up 2 bases and V 4 bases, and 14 bases lay outside the gene matches. The CDR3 is 16 residues long. The CDR3 protein is CSAISSGLYSPYEQYF. The CDR3 coding sequence is TGCAGTGCTATTTCTAGCGGCCTATATAGTCCCTACGAGCAGTACTTC.

The CDR3 sequence is CASSLQGGWRTDTQYF. CDR3 bases: TGTGCCAGCTCCCTCCAGGGGGGTTGGAGAACAGATACGCAGTATTTT. V gene TRBV18 combines with J gene TRBJ2-3, with TRBD1 as a possible D gene (7 bases). This CDR3 has 16 residues. With 6 bases removed from V and 3 bases from J, the gap between germline ends came to 19 bases. The V gene's germline CDR1 is KGHSH and CDR2 LQKENI.

The V and J genes are TRBV9 and TRBJ2-1; weak D call: TRBD2 (6 bases). The length of the CDR3 is 15 residues. Looked up from germline, CDR1 is SGDLS and CDR2 is YYNGEE. The ends were cut back, 3 bases at V and 4 bases at J, with 14 bases in the middle. The CDR3 DNA is TGTGCCAGCAGCGCCAGACTAGTGGCTTACAATGAGCAGTTCTTC. Protein sequence: CASSARLVAYNEQFF.

This chain joins TRBV6-8 and TRBJ2-7, with D perhaps given as TRBD1 or TRBD2 (6 bases each). The CDR3 has 14 residues. With 6 bases removed from V and 3 bases from J, the gap between germline ends came to 15 bases. Germline lookup yields CDR1 MNHGY and CDR2 SAAAGT. The DNA of the CDR3 is TGTGCCAGCAGCCGACGGGCGGGACACTACGAGCAGTACTTC. Its translation: CASSRRAGHYEQYF.

This clonotype was detected many times. The rearrangement joins TRBV6-1 to TRBJ2-7; D uncertain. Germline CDR1 and CDR2: MNHNS and SASEGT. The CDR3 extends over 14 amino acids. The ends were cut back, 4 bases at V and 4 bases at J, with 14 bases in the middle. Written as DNA, the CDR3 is TGTGCCAGCAGTGCCGGGCCCAGATTTTACGAGCAGTACTTC. As protein: CASSAGPRFYEQYF.

The chain joins TRBV5-4 to TRBJ1-1; 11 bases map to TRBD1. The CDR3 spans 15 residues. Trimming took 4 bases from V and 3 from J; bases not matched to a gene: 5. Germline V gene sequence: CDR1 SGHNT, CDR2 YYREEE (reference sequence). CDR3 DNA: TGTGCCAGCAGCACGAGGGACAGGGGGTACACTGAAGCTTTCTTT. As protein: CASSTRDRGYTEAFF.

This clonotype was recorded many times. This chain links TRBV3-1 with TRBJ1-6; D is uncertain. The CDR3 runs to 13 residues. V lost 2 bases, J lost 14 bases, and 13 bases lay in between. Looked up from germline, CDR1 is LGHDT and CDR2 is YNNKEL (reference sequence). CDR3 bases: TGTGCCAGCAGCCAATCGGACGTACCGACCCTCCACTTT. This gives the protein CASSQSDVPTLHF.

The table lists this clonotype with a few counts. This sequence joins TRBV11-2 and TRBJ2-2, with D maybe TRBD2 (5 bases). The length of the CDR3 is 14 residues. Germline-derived CDR1 and CDR2 are SGHAT and FQNNGV. V lost 5 bases and J lost 2, with 9 bases in between. This CDR3 is CASSTRGNTGELFF. CDR3 bases: TGTGCCAGCAGCACTAGAGGAAACACCGGGGAGCTGTTTTTT.

This clonotype has at least ten counts. The chain is built from TRBV30 and TRBJ1-4, with D possibly TRBD1 on 5 matching bases. The ends were cut back, 0 bases at V and 3 bases at J, with 11 bases in the middle. This CDR3 is built from 15 residues. CDR1 GTSNPN and CDR2 SVGIG come from the germline V gene (reference sequence). CDR3 in amino acids: CAWSVRGGPNEKLFF. For the CDR3, the DNA is TGTGCCTGGAGTGTTAGGGGCGGACCTAATGAAAAACTGTTTTTT.

V and J are TRBV6-5 and TRBJ2-2; 7 bases are a match to TRBD2. CDR3 length: 16 amino acids. Losses at the gene ends were 4 bases for V and 0 bases for J; bases not matched to a gene: 5. CDR1 and CDR2 from the germline V gene are MNHEY and SVGAGI. CDR3 nucleotide sequence: TGTGCCAGCAGTTTCTCCAGCGGGGCGAACACCGGGGAGCTGTTTTTT. This sequence encodes CASSFSSGANTGELFF.

This chain joins TRBV7-6 and TRBJ2-3; D ambiguous. The length of the CDR3 is 13 residues. Germline V lookup: CDR1 SGHVS, CDR2 FNYEAQ. V lost 6 bases and J 2 bases, leaving 9 bases between the germline ends. CDR3 in amino acids: CASSFTVTDTQYF. DNA of the CDR3: TGTGCCAGCAGTTTCACAGTCACAGATACGCAGTATTTT.

This clonotype has at least ten counts. The chain recombines TRBV5-1 with TRBJ2-1; unclear D gene. Trimming removed 2 bases from V and 2 bases from J, with 14 bases in between. The CDR3 runs to 16 residues. Germline CDR1 is SGHRS and CDR2 is YFSETQ. The CDR3 DNA follows: TGCGCCAGCAGCTTTGGTTCTGGTAGTCCCTACAATGAGCAGTTCTTC. This encodes CASSFGSGSPYNEQFF.

This clonotype was recorded many times. This rearrangement joins TRBV12-3 or TRBV12-4 to TRBJ1-4; 7 bases agree with TRBD1. The length of the CDR3 is 15 residues. Losses at the gene ends were 5 bases for V and 7 bases for J; bases not matched to a gene: 10. The CDR3 region is CASSNQAGGVEKLFF. In DNA, the CDR3 is TGTGCCAGCAGTAATCAAGCAGGGGGGGTTGAAAAACTGTTTTTT.

Many counts were recorded for this clonotype. The chain combines TRBV2 with TRBJ2-4, with 8 bases aligning to TRBD1. The J segment lost 0 bases and the V segment lost 7 bases, leaving 8 bases of the junction unmatched. Germline-derived CDR1 and CDR2 are SNHLY and FYNNEI. The CDR3 runs 16 residues. The CDR3 nucleotides are TGTGCCAGCACAGCAGGGGGCTGGGAAGCCAAAAACATTCAGTACTTC. Translating it yields CASTAGGWEAKNIQYF.

Note on this clonotype: The germline gene is not matched at one end of the junction; a read error may be the cause. The chain has TRBV7-9 and TRBJ2-1; TRBD1 matches at 9 bases. CDR1 SEHNR and CDR2 FQNEAQ come from the germline V gene (reference sequence). The CDR3 has 15 amino acids. The CDR3 DNA reads TGTGCCAGCAGCTTCCGGGACAGGGCGGTAAATGAGCAGTCCTTC. Amino acid sequence: CASSFRDRAVNEQSF.

The rearrangement joins TRBV19 to TRBJ2-7, with 7 bases matching TRBD1. V lost 5 bases to trimming and J lost 3 bases; unmatched junction nucleotides: 7. This CDR3 is 14 amino acids long. Per the germline V gene, CDR1 is LNHDA and CDR2 is SQIVND (reference sequence). The CDR3 is CASSYRDSVYEQYF. CDR3 coding DNA: TGTGCCAGTAGTTACCGGGACAGCGTCTACGAGCAGTACTTC.